This entry lists 15 T cell receptor beta chains sequenced from one sample in a study of blood T cell repertoires in COVID-19. Here immunoSEQ multiplex PCR was the method, and the copy in TCRdb shows in-frame clones only, minus some. The data show 110,000 to 150,000 clones, with 84% seen just once and 1.5% to 2% held by the top ten. Input material: PBMCs or T cells enriched from blood (not recorded which). The origin of the receptors is a woman aged 18-29 years who had been exposed to COVID-19.

The rearrangement links TRBV4-3 to TRBJ2-7; 11 bases fit TRBD2. Germline loops: CDR1 LGHNA, CDR2 YSLEER. The trim removed 6 bases at V and 0 bases at J, leaving 4 bases unmatched. The length of the CDR3 is 15 residues. The CDR3 loop reads CASSSTSGGSYEQYF. The CDR3 nucleotides are TGCGCCAGCAGTTCTACTAGCGGGGGCTCCTACGAGCAGTACTTC.

V usage is TRBV7-3 and J usage is TRBJ2-1, with 7 bases lining up with TRBD2. CDR3 size: 17 residues. The V segment lost 5 bases and the J segment 9 bases; nucleotides outside the gene matches: 19. Germline lookup yields CDR1 SGHTA and CDR2 FQGTGA. The CDR3 region has the DNA TGTGCCAGCAGCGTACTTTCACCTAGCGGCCCTTCGACTGAGCAGTTCTTC. Amino acids: CASSVLSPSGPSTEQFF.

This rearrangement joins TRBV12-3 or TRBV12-4 to TRBJ2-5; maybe TRBD2 (6 bases). The CDR3 is 13 residues long. Trimming took 8 bases from V and 1 from J, leaving 11 bases between them. CDR3 residues: CASFRDFQETQYF. The CDR3 DNA sequence: TGTGCCAGCTTCCGGGACTTCCAAGAGACCCAGTACTTC.

CDR3 amino acids: CSVDSQGNTGELFF. DNA for the CDR3: TGCAGCGTTGACTCGCAGGGGAACACCGGGGAGCTGTTTTTT. The rearrangement uses TRBV29-1 and TRBJ2-2; tentatively, D is TRBD1 (5 bases). Germline V lookup: CDR1 SQVTM, CDR2 ANQGSEA. This CDR3 has 14 amino acids. Trimming removed 3 bases at V and 1 base at J, with 9 bases between.

The V and J genes are TRBV11-2 and TRBJ2-2, with D perhaps TRBD2 (6 bases). The V gene's germline CDR1 is SGHAT and CDR2 FQNNGV. The CDR3 loop spans 15 amino acids. Deletions cut 5 bases from V and 5 bases from J, with 15 bases between. CDR3 protein: CASSRTREGTGELFF. The CDR3 DNA reads TGTGCCAGCAGCCGGACGCGGGAAGGGACCGGGGAGCTGTTTTTT.

This clone occurred once. V usage is TRBV11-2 and J usage is TRBJ2-5, with 14 positions matching TRBD2. CDR1 is SGHAT and CDR2 is FQNNGV in the germline V gene. The junction had 3 bases not matched to a gene; V was cut back by 6 bases and J by 3 bases. The CDR3 sequence is 15 residues long. The CDR3: CASRRLAGGEETQYF. CDR3 sequence (DNA): TGTGCCAGCAGACGACTAGCGGGAGGGGAAGAGACCCAGTACTTC. The full variable domain, with the rest looked up from reference TRBV11-2 and TRBJ2-5, is EAGVAQSPRYKIIEKRQSVAFWCNPISGHATLYWYQQILGQGPKLLIQFQNNGVVDDSQLPKDRFSAERLKGVDSTLKIQPAKLEDSAVYLCASRRLAGGEETQYFGPGTRLLVL.

The chain employs TRBV5-1 and TRBJ1-1; 9 positions match TRBD1. The CDR3 spans 16 residues. The V segment lost 4 bases and the J segment 4 bases; nucleotides outside the gene matches: 11. Germline loops: CDR1 SGHRS, CDR2 YFSETQ. CDR3 DNA sequence: TGCGCCAGCAGCCCGATACAGGGGGCGATTGTCACTGAAGCTTTCTTT. Residues: CASSPIQGAIVTEAFF.

This clone has only a few counts. This chain links TRBV9 with TRBJ1-4; 8 bases are a match to TRBD1. Germline V gene sequence: CDR1 SGDLS, CDR2 YYNGEE. CDR3 length: 15 amino acids. With 4 bases clipped from V and 8 bases from J, the junction kept 10 bases outside the gene matches. CDR3 region: CASSPGPGGWEKLFF. The CDR3 nucleotides read TGTGCCAGCAGCCCAGGACCAGGGGGCTGGGAAAAACTGTTTTTT.

This rearrangement joins TRBV5-6 to TRBJ2-3; 8 nucleotides match TRBD2. The CDR3 is 15 residues long. The V gene's germline CDR1 is SGHDT and CDR2 YYEEEE. V was pared by 3 bases and J by 6 bases, with 9 bases of the junction left unmatched. The CDR3 DNA follows: TGTGCCAGCAGCTCCAGCGGGAGCTGGACGGATACGCAGTATTTT. This translates into CASSSSGSWTDTQYF.

The chain links TRBV7-9 to TRBJ2-7; 8 bases align to TRBD2. This CDR3 is 15 amino acids long. Germline trimming cut 6 bases from V and 5 bases from J; bases unmatched to any gene: 12. In germline, CDR1 is SEHNR, CDR2 FQNEAQ (reference sequence). The CDR3 here is CASSLYGGVIDEQYF. The CDR3 DNA follows: TGTGCCAGCAGTCTATACGGGGGGGTGATCGACGAGCAGTACTTC.

The chain combines TRBV3-1 (or the pseudogene TRBV3-2) with TRBJ1-5, with D maybe TRBD1 (5 bases). The germline V and J ends were trimmed by 4 bases and 11 bases, with 18 bases remaining between them. This CDR3 has 14 amino acids. Germline V lookup: CDR1 LGHDT, CDR2 YNNKEL (reference sequence). CDR3 DNA sequence: TGTGCCAGCAGCCGACTCGTTGAGTGGGGCTCCCAGCATTTT. Protein: CASSRLVEWGSQHF.

The chain recombines TRBV27 with TRBJ1-4; a possible D gene is TRBD1 (5 bases). CDR3 size: 12 residues. The V end lost 6 bases, the J end lost 7 bases, and 9 bases lay between the germline ends. CDR1 is MNHEY and CDR2 is SMNVEV in the germline V gene (reference sequence). The CDR3 sequence is CASSARGEKLFF. The CDR3 DNA is TGTGCCAGCAGCGCTAGGGGTGAAAAACTGTTTTTT. The variable domain in full, completed from reference TRBV27 and TRBJ1-4, reads EAQVTQNPRYLITVTGKKLTVTCSQNMNHEYMSWYRQDPGLGLRQIYYSMNVEVTDKGDVPEGYKVSRKEKRNFPLILESPSPNQTSLYFCASSARGEKLFFGSGTQLSVL.

The chain carries TRBV7-8 and TRBJ2-7, with 8 bases identical to TRBD1. V was clipped by 5 bases and J by 5 bases; unmatched bases: 5. In germline, CDR1 is SGHVS, CDR2 FQNEAQ. This CDR3 comprises 13 residues. CDR3 in DNA: TGTGCCAGCAGCCAGGACAGGGCCAACGAGCAGTACTTC. It yields the protein CASSQDRANEQYF.

V usage is TRBV5-1 and J usage is TRBJ2-5; weak D call: TRBD1 (7 bases). Looked up from germline, CDR1 is SGHRS and CDR2 is YFSETQ. The CDR3 is made up of 12 amino acids. Trimming left V 7 bases short and J 4 bases short, with 11 bases between. This CDR3 is CASRQGGETQYF. CDR3 DNA sequence: TGCGCCAGCCGACAGGGAGGAGAGACCCAGTACTTC.

Concerning this clone: This sample includes further DNA sequences coding for the same CDR3. The chain uses TRBV27 and TRBJ1-5, with a possible D match to TRBD1 (6 bases). The germline CDR1 and CDR2 sequences are MNHEY and SMNVEV (reference sequence). This CDR3 is built from 12 residues. V shed 6 bases and J shed 4 bases, with 7 bases lying between them. The CDR3 coding sequence is TGTGCCAGCAGGCAGGGGAATCAGCCCCAGCATTTT. This sequence encodes CASRQGNQPQHF.